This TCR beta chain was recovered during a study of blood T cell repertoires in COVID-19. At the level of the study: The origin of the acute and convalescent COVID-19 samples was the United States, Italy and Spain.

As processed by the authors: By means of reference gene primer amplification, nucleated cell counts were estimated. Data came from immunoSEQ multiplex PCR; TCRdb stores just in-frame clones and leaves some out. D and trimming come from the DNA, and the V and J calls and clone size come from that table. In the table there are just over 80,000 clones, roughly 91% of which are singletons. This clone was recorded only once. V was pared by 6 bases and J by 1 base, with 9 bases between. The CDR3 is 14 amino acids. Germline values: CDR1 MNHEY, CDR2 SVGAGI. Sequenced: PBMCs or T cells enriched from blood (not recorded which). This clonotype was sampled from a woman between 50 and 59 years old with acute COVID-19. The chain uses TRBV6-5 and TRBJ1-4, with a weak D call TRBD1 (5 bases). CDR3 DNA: TGTGCCAGCAGGGGGCAGTTAACTAATGAAAAACTGTTTTTT. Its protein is CASRGQLTNEKLFF.